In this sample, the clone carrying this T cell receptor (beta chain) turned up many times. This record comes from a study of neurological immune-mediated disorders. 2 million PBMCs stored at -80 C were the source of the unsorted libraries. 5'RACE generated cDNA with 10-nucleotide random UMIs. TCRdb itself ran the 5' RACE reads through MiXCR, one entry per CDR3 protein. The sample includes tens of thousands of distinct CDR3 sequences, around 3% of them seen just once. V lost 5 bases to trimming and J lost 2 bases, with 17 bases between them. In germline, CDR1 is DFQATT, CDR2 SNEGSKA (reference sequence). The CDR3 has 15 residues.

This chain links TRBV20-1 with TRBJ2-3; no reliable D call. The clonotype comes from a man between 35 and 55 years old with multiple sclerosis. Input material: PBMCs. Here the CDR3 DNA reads TGCAGTGCTTTCGACCCAACCCTCTACACAGATACGCAGTATTTT. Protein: CSAFDPTLYTDTQYF.